The rows below give T cell receptor beta chains drawn from one sample of a study of T cells in Graves' hyperthyroidism and ophthalmopathy. One entry per CDR3 protein results from TCRdb running MiXCR on the multiplex PCR reads. The data contain about 160,000 distinct CDR3 sequences, roughly 10% of them singletons. Material: blood. The receptor source for this set is a woman aged 18-29 years with Graves' hyperthyroidism that later progressed to Graves' ophthalmopathy. Each CDR3 is given with its conserved first and last residue. The D gene is left open where the match is weak. Clone size is shown for a subset of rows, as once, few, many or a class of expanded clone.

j_call: TRBJ1-2; v_call: TRBV5-6; clone_size: few; d_call: .; cdr3_aa: CASSLQGTPHYGYTF; cdr3_nt: TGTGCCAGCAGCTTGCAGGGAACTCCTCACTATGGCTACACCTTC
j_call: TRBJ2-5; v_call: TRBV18; clone_size: many; d_call: .; cdr3_aa: CASSPVYQETQYF; cdr3_nt: TGTGCCAGCTCACCAGTGTACCAAGAGACCCAGTACTTC
j_call: TRBJ1-5; v_call: TRBV28; clone_size: many; d_call: TRBD1; cdr3_aa: CASRLGQGINQPQHF; cdr3_nt: TGTGCCAGCAGATTGGGACAGGGGATTAATCAGCCCCAGCATTTT
j_call: TRBJ1-4; v_call: TRBV6-1; clone_size: .; d_call: .; cdr3_aa: CASLSGARDEKLFF; cdr3_nt: TGTGCCAGCCTATCAGGGGCAAGGGATGAAAAACTGTTTTTT
j_call: TRBJ2-3; v_call: TRBV27; clone_size: many; d_call: .; cdr3_aa: CASSFGLTDTDTQYF; cdr3_nt: TGTGCCAGCAGTTTCGGACTCACCGACACAGATACGCAGTATTTT
j_call: TRBJ2-5; v_call: TRBV6-1; clone_size: many; d_call: .; cdr3_aa: CASSSGFQETQYF; cdr3_nt: TGTGCCAGCAGCTCGGGGTTTCAAGAGACCCAGTACTTC
j_call: TRBJ2-2; v_call: TRBV6-1; clone_size: .; d_call: TRBD2; cdr3_aa: CASTRTSGRGTGELFF; cdr3_nt: TGTGCCAGCACCAGAACCAGCGGGAGGGGCACCGGGGAGCTGTTTTTT
j_call: TRBJ2-2; v_call: TRBV19; clone_size: many; d_call: .; cdr3_aa: CASSPRGGVGGELFF; cdr3_nt: TGTGCCAGTAGTCCTCGGGGAGGCGTAGGCGGGGAGCTGTTTTTT
j_call: TRBJ2-1; v_call: TRBV11-2; clone_size: many; d_call: TRBD2; cdr3_aa: CASSPGLAGGSDEQFF; cdr3_nt: TGTGCCAGCAGCCCGGGCCTAGCGGGAGGTAGCGATGAGCAGTTCTTC
j_call: TRBJ1-6; v_call: TRBV3-1; clone_size: many; d_call: .; cdr3_aa: CASSPGSVHSPLHF; cdr3_nt: TGTGCCAGCAGCCCCGGCTCAGTCCATTCACCCCTCCACTTT
j_call: TRBJ1-2; v_call: TRBV5-4; clone_size: many; d_call: TRBD1; cdr3_aa: CASTPSGGGYTF; cdr3_nt: TGTGCCAGCACCCCGTCAGGGGGCGGCTACACCTTC
j_call: TRBJ2-3; v_call: TRBV6-2/TRBV6-3; clone_size: many; d_call: .; cdr3_aa: CASSYSTSTDTQYF; cdr3_nt: TGTGCCAGCAGTTACTCGACTAGCACAGATACGCAGTATTTT
j_call: TRBJ2-1; v_call: TRBV2; clone_size: many; d_call: TRBD1; cdr3_aa: CASSEQGVAYNEQFF; cdr3_nt: TGTGCCAGCAGTGAGCAGGGGGTGGCCTACAATGAGCAGTTCTTC
j_call: TRBJ2-7; v_call: TRBV20-1; clone_size: many; d_call: TRBD1; cdr3_aa: CSATRDSGYEQYF; cdr3_nt: TGCAGTGCTACTCGGGACAGTGGCTACGAGCAGTACTTC
j_call: TRBJ2-3; v_call: TRBV4-2; clone_size: .; d_call: .; cdr3_aa: CASSQDRYTDTQYF; cdr3_nt: TGTGCCAGCAGCCAAGATCGGTACACAGATACGCAGTATTTT
j_call: TRBJ2-3; v_call: TRBV5-4; clone_size: .; d_call: TRBD2; cdr3_aa: CASYSGRHTDTQYF; cdr3_nt: TGTGCCAGTTATAGCGGGAGGCACACAGATACGCAGTATTTT